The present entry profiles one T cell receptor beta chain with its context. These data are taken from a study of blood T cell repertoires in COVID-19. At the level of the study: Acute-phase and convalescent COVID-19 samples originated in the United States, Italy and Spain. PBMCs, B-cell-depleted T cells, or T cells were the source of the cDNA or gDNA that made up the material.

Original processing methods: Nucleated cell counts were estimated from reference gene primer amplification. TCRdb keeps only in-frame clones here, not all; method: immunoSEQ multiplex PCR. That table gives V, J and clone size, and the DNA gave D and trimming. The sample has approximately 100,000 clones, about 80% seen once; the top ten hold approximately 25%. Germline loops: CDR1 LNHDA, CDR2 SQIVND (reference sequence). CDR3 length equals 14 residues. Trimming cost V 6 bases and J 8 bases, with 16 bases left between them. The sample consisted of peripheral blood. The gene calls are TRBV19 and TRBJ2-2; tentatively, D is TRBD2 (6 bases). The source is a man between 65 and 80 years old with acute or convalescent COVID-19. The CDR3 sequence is CASRNLAGTGELFF. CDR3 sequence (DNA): TGTGCCAGTAGGAATTTGGCGGGAACTGGGGAGCTGTTTTTT.